These T cell receptor beta chains were read from a single sample in a study of CXCR3-negative and CXCR3-positive naive CD8 T cells. TCRdb re-called the 5' RACE reads; one entry per CDR3 protein, DNA not given. The listing records about 43,000 distinct CDR3 sequences. The sequenced material came from memory CD8+ T cells from blood. These receptors were obtained from a human donor in good health. Some clones in this sample may be carry-over from other donors' samples. The CDR3 runs from the conserved cysteine through the conserved F or W. The order of the fields is clone size, CDR3 length, J gene, V gene, CDR3 protein. Rows may omit the clone size; those that give it use once, few, many or a size class.

size: -; length: 14; J: TRBJ2-3; V: TRBV15; CDR3: CAVTSGGASDTQYF
size: -; length: 15; J: TRBJ1-1; V: TRBV4-2; CDR3: CASSHQNQGRIEAFF
size: -; length: 15; J: TRBJ2-1; V: TRBV19; CDR3: CASSIGASGGNEQFF
size: -; length: 16; J: TRBJ1-3; V: TRBV4-3; CDR3: CASSMGGGITGNTIYF
size: medium-sized; length: 15; J: TRBJ1-1; V: TRBV4-1; CDR3: CASSQERQLNTEAFF
size: -; length: 11; J: TRBJ2-5; V: TRBV5-6; CDR3: CASSSDLTQYF
size: -; length: 15; J: TRBJ2-5; V: TRBV28; CDR3: CASSPRDRVWETQYF
size: -; length: 17; J: TRBJ2-3; V: TRBV9; CDR3: CASSAYSMMGGADTQYF
size: -; length: 19; J: TRBJ2-7; V: TRBV4-1; CDR3: CASSQDYSGGASPSYEQYF
size: -; length: 14; J: TRBJ1-1; V: TRBV7-6; CDR3: CASSSLDLAGGAFF
size: -; length: 16; J: TRBJ1-2; V: TRBV4-1; CDR3: CASSQGTGQGFFGYTF
size: -; length: 16; J: TRBJ2-3; V: TRBV20-1; CDR3: CSARDRGSSYTDTQYF
size: -; length: 16; J: TRBJ2-3; V: TRBV29-1; CDR3: CSVDPLAAGYADTQYF
size: -; length: 15; J: TRBJ2-3; V: TRBV6-1; CDR3: CASSGISGDLDTQYF
size: -; length: 13; J: TRBJ2-7; V: TRBV12-3/TRBV12-4; CDR3: CASSPANSYEQYF
size: -; length: 15; J: TRBJ2-7; V: TRBV6-2/TRBV6-3; CDR3: CASSYSDRPSYEQYF
size: -; length: 19; J: TRBJ2-6; V: TRBV12-3/TRBV12-4; CDR3: CASSHPRGGLSSGANVLTF
size: -; length: 15; J: TRBJ2-7; V: TRBV5-5; CDR3: CASSPETGLSYEQYF
size: -; length: 13; J: TRBJ2-2; V: TRBV24-1; CDR3: CATKGENTGELFF
size: -; length: 13; J: TRBJ1-1; V: TRBV20-1; CDR3: CSARPPGNTEAFF
size: -; length: 13; J: TRBJ1-1; V: TRBV27; CDR3: CASSLTGNTEAFF
size: -; length: 16; J: TRBJ2-7; V: TRBV7-9; CDR3: CASYRTAGGSSYEQYF
size: -; length: 18; J: TRBJ2-3; V: TRBV5-1; CDR3: CASSSYGLAGGPTDTQYF
size: -; length: 14; J: TRBJ2-7; V: TRBV7-2; CDR3: CASSELGLSYEQYF
size: -; length: 15; J: TRBJ2-7; V: TRBV28; CDR3: CASSHDRVRIYEQYF
size: -; length: 15; J: TRBJ1-2; V: TRBV4-2; CDR3: CASSQSHGANYGYTF
size: -; length: 14; J: TRBJ2-1; V: TRBV6-2/TRBV6-3; CDR3: CASSLSEDSNEQFF
size: -; length: 14; J: TRBJ1-1; V: TRBV19; CDR3: CASSLGQGYTEAFF
size: -; length: 16; J: TRBJ2-5; V: TRBV25-1; CDR3: CASSEWEGRSKETQYF
size: -; length: 11; J: TRBJ2-1; V: TRBV6-5; CDR3: CASSPGGGQFF
size: -; length: 17; J: TRBJ2-2; V: TRBV7-8; CDR3: CASSLVPGGLVTGELFF
size: -; length: 14; J: TRBJ2-4; V: TRBV4-1; CDR3: CASSQTGPRDIQYF
size: -; length: 12; J: TRBJ2-2; V: TRBV5-1; CDR3: CASSPPPGELFF
size: -; length: 16; J: TRBJ1-1; V: TRBV27; CDR3: CASSNLDPKGNTEAFF
size: -; length: 12; J: TRBJ2-7; V: TRBV7-9; CDR3: CASSSIKYEQYF
size: -; length: 12; J: TRBJ2-1; V: TRBV19; CDR3: CASSIPGGEQFF
size: -; length: 13; J: TRBJ2-1; V: TRBV20-1; CDR3: CSTRVRVYNEQFF
size: -; length: 17; J: TRBJ2-3; V: TRBV6-2/TRBV6-3; CDR3: CASSYSFGGGIVDTQYF
size: -; length: 11; J: TRBJ2-7; V: TRBV20-1; CDR3: CSAPFGGEQYF
size: -; length: 16; J: TRBJ2-3; V: TRBV12-3/TRBV12-4; CDR3: CASSGLAGASTDTQYF
size: -; length: 19; J: TRBJ1-1; V: TRBV4-1; CDR3: CASSQALSVPGGENTEAFF
size: -; length: 16; J: TRBJ1-1; V: TRBV6-1; CDR3: CASSEAWDSMNTEAFF